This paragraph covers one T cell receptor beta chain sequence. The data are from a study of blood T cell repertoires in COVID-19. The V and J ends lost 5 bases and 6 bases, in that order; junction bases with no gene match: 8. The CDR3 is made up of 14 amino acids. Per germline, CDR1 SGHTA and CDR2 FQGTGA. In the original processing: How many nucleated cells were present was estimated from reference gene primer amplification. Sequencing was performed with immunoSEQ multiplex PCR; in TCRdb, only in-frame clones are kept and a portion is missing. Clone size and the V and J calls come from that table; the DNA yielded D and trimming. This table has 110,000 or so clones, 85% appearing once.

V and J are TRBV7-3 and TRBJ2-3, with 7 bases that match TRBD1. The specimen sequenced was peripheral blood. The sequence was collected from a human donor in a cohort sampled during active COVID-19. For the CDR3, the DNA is TGTGCCAGCAGCCAAAGGGGGCAGGAGGATACGCAGTATTTT. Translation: CASSQRGQEDTQYF.